Here is one TCR beta chain with its context. A total of 1 to 8 samples per patient were collected pretreatment and on-treatment. These data originate in a study of PD-L1 blockade in urothelial cancer. Study at large: Specimens of blood held a median count of approximately 150,000 T cells.

Using immunoSEQ multiplex PCR, the repertoire was profiled, and TCRdb retains in-frame clones only, with some absent. This table holds 70,000 or so clones, roughly nine tenths found once. Per the germline V gene, CDR1 is LGHNA and CDR2 is YSLEER. The CDR3 sequence is 17 residues long. V lost 4 bases, J lost 0 bases, and 15 bases lay in between. Sequenced material: PBMCs, taken around atezolizumab (anti-PD-L1) treatment. V and J are TRBV4-3 and TRBJ2-2; no firm D call. The clonotype was recovered from a man in his 60s with urothelial cancer. The CDR3 DNA reads TGCGCCAGCAGCCCCCAGCCTAGTGACGCGAACACCGGGGAGCTGTTTTTT. Protein product: CASSPQPSDANTGELFF.